This T cell receptor (beta chain) was sequenced for a study of T cell repertoires in cytomegalovirus infection. Study information: CMV infection and matching HLA type were both indicated by public TCR beta signatures. Regarding the study as a whole: Accumulated public TCR beta family frequency recognized individuals carrying CMV together with the relevant HLA. Predominance within the ex vivo response was attributable to HLA-C-restricted CMV-specific TCR beta clonotypes.

TCRdb re-called the reads through MiXCR, storing one row per CDR3 protein. The sample has about a million distinct CDR3 sequences; 30% to 40% are singletons. Comment on this clonotype: Its specificity is not known.

This CDR3 spans 14 amino acids. In germline, CDR1 is MNHEY, CDR2 SVGAGI. V was shortened by 2 bases and J by 2 bases, with 10 bases between the two germline ends. The receptor comes from a human donor in good health (CMV status not recorded). Some clones in this sample may be carry-over from other donors' samples. This sample comprised cultured CD8+ T cells from PBMCs, obtained from culture after CMV antigen stimulation. This sequence joins TRBV6-5 and TRBJ2-7; the D gene is possibly TRBD2 (5 bases). The CDR3 DNA reads TGTGCCAGCAGTTACGAGGCGGGTCCCTACGAGCAGTACTTC. Amino acid sequence: CASSYEAGPYEQYF.